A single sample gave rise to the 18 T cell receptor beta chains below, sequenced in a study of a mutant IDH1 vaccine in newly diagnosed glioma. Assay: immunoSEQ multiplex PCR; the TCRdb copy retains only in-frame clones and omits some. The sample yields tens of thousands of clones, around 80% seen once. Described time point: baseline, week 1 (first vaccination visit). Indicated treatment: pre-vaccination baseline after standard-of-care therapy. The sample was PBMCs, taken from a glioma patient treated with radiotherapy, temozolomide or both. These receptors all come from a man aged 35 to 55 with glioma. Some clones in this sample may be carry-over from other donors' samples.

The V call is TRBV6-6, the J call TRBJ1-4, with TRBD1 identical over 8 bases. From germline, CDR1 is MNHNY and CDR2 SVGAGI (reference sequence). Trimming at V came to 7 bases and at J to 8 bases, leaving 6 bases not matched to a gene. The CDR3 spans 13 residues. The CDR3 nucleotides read TGTGCCAGCAACAGGGGGTCCGAGGAAAAACTGTTTTTT. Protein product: CASNRGSEEKLFF.

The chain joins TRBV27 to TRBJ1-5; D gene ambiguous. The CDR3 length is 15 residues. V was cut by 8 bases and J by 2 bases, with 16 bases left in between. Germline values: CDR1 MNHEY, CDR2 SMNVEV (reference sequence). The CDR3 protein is CASGEFPVGNQPQHF. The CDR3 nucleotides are TGTGCCAGCGGGGAATTTCCGGTGGGCAATCAGCCCCAGCATTTT.

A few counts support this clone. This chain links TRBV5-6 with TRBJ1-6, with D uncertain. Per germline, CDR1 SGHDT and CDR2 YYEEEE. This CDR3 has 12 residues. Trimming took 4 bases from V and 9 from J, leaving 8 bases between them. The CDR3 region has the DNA TGTGCCAGCAGCGATGGTGGTTCACCCCTCCACTTT. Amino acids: CASSDGGSPLHF.

In DNA, the CDR3 is TGTGCCTGGAGAAGAGACACCTTAACCTACAATGAGCAGTTCTTC. This translates into CAWRRDTLTYNEQFF. The V call is TRBV30, the J call TRBJ2-1; D remains unclear. Germline V gene data show CDR1 as GTSNPN and CDR2 as SVGIG (reference sequence). The CDR3 is 15 amino acids. Between the trimmed V and J ends, which lost 3 bases and 2 bases, there was a span of 14 bases. The full variable domain, with the rest looked up from reference TRBV30 and TRBJ2-1, is SQTIHQWPATLVQPVGSPLSLECTVEGTSNPNLYWYRQAAGRGLQLLFYSVGIGQISSEVPQNLSASRPQDRQFILSSKKLLLSDSGFYLCAWRRDTLTYNEQFFGPGTRLTVL.

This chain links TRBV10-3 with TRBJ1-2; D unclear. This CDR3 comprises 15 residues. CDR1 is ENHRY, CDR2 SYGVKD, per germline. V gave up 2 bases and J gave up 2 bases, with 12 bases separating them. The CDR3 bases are TGTGCCATCAGTGAGACAGCGACCCTAAACTATGGCTACACCTTC. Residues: CAISETATLNYGYTF.

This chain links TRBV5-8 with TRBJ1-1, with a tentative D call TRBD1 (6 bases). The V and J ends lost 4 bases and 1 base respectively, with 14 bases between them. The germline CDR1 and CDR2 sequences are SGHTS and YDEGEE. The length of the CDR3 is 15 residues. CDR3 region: CASSPLRGGNTEAFF. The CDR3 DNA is TGTGCCAGCAGCCCTTTGAGGGGGGGGAACACTGAAGCTTTCTTT.

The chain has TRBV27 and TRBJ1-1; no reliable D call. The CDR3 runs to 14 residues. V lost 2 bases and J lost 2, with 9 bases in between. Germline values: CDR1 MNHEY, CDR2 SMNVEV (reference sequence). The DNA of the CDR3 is TGTGCCAGCAGTTTAAGTCCGGCTAACACTGAAGCTTTCTTT. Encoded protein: CASSLSPANTEAFF.

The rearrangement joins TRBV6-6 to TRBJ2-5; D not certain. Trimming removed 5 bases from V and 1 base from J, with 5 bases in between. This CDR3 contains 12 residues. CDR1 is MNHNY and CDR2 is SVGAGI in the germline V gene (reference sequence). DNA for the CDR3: TGTGCCAGCAGTGACCTCCAAGAGACCCAGTACTTC. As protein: CASSDLQETQYF.

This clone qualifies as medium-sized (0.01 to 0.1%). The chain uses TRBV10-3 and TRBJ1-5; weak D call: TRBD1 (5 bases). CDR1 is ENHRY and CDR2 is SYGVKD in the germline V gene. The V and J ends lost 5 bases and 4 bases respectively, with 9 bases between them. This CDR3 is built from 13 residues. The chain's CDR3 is CAISPEGNQPQHF. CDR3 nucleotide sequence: TGTGCCATCAGTCCGGAGGGGAATCAGCCCCAGCATTTT.

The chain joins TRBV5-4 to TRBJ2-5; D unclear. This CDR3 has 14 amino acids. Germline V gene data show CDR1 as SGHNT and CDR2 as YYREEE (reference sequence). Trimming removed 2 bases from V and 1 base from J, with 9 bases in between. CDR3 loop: CASSFEAIQETQYF. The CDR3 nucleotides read TGTGCCAGCAGCTTTGAGGCGATCCAAGAGACCCAGTACTTC. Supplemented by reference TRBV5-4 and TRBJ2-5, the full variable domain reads ETGVTQSPTHLIKTRGQQVTLRCSSQSGHNTVSWYQQALGQGPQFIFQYYREEENGRGNFPPRFSGLQFPNYSSELNVNALELDDSALYLCASSFEAIQETQYFGPGTRLLVL.

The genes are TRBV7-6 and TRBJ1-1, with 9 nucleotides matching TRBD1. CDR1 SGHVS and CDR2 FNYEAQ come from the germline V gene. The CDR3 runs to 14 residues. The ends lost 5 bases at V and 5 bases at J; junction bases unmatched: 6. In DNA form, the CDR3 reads TGTGCCAGCAGCAGACAGGGGGGGAGGACTGAAGCTTTCTTT. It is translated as CASSRQGGRTEAFF.

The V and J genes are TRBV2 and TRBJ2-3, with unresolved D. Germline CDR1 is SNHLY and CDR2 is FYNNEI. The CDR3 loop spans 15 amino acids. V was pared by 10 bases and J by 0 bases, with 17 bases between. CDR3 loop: CAIWKAGPSTDTQYF. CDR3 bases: TGTGCCATCTGGAAAGCCGGGCCTAGCACAGATACGCAGTATTTT.

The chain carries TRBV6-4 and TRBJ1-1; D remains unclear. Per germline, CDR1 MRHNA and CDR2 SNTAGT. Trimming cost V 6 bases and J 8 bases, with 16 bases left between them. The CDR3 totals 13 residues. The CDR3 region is CASSFQEGREAFF. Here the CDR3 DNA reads TGTGCCAGCAGCTTCCAGGAAGGGCGAGAAGCTTTCTTT.

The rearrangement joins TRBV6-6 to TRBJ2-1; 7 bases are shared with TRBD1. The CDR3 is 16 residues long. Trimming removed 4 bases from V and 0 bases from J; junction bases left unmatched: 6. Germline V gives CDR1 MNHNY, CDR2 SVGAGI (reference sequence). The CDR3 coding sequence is TGTGCCAGCAGTTCCCAAGACAGGGACTCCTACAATGAGCAGTTCTTC. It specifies CASSSQDRDSYNEQFF.

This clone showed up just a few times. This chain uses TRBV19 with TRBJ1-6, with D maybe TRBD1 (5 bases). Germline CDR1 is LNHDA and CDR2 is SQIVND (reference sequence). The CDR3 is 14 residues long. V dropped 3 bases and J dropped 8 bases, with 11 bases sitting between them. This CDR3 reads CASSITGWHSPLHF. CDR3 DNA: TGTGCCAGTAGTATTACAGGTTGGCATTCACCCCTCCACTTT.

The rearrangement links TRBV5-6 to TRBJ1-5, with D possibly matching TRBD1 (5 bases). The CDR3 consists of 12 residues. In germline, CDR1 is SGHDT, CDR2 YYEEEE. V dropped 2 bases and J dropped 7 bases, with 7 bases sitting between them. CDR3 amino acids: CASSFGGQPQHF. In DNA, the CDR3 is TGTGCCAGCAGCTTCGGGGGACAGCCCCAGCATTTT.

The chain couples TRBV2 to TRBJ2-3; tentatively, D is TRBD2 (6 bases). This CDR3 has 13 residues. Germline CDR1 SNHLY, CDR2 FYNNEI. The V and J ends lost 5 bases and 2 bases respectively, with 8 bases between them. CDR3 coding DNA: TGTGCCAGCAGTCGGACTAACACAGATACGCAGTATTTT. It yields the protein CASSRTNTDTQYF.

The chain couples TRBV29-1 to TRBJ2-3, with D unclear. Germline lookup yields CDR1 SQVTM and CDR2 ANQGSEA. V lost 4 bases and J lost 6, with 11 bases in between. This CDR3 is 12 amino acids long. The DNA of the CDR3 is TGCAGCGTTGGATCCTCGCAGGATACGCAGTATTTT. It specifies CSVGSSQDTQYF.